This T cell receptor (beta chain) was recovered during a study of T cell responses to AZD1222 COVID-19 vaccine. Across the study: Pooled in the analysis were second doses at about 4 or about 12 weeks.

Study observations and caveats: CD4 TCRs linked to vaccination spanned spike, dominating at 160-218 and 743-854. Donors were largely white British and mainly female; clonal diversity was possibly underestimated.

Assay used: immunoSEQ multiplex PCR; TCRdb lists only in-frame clones, some missing. The sample has under 150,000 clones, roughly nine tenths seen once. CDR1 and CDR2 (germline): MGHRA, YSYEKL. The V gene lost 1 base and the J gene lost 4 bases, with 11 bases spanning the gap. The CDR3 length is 15 residues. For this clone: Its antigen is currently unknown.

This TCR was recovered from an adult in good health. The source was peripheral blood, collected on day 0 of AZD1222 vaccination. This chain connects TRBV4-1 to TRBJ1-5; D uncertain. CDR3 region: CASSQGRRLNQPQHF. The CDR3 bases are TGCGCCAGCAGCCAAGGAAGGAGACTTAATCAGCCCCAGCATTTT.